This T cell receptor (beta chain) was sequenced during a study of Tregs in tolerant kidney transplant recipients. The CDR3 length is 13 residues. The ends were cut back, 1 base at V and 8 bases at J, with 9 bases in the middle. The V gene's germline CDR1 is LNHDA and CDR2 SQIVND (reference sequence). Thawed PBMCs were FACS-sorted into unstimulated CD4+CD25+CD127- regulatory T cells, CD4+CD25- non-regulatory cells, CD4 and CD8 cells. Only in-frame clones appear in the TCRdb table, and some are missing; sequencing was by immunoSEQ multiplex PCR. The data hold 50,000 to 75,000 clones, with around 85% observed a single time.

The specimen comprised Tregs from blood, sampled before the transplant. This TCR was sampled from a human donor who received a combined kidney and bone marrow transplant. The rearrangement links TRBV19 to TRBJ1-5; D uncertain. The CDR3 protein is CASSIAPPEPQHF. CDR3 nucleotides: TGTGCCAGTAGTATAGCCCCGCCTGAGCCCCAGCATTTT. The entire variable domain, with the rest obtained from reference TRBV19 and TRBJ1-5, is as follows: DGGITQSPKYLFRKEGQNVTLSCEQNLNHDAMYWYRQDPGQGLRLIYYSQIVNDFQKGDIAEGYSVSREKKESFPLTVTSAQKNPTAFYLCASSIAPPEPQHFGDGTRLSIL.